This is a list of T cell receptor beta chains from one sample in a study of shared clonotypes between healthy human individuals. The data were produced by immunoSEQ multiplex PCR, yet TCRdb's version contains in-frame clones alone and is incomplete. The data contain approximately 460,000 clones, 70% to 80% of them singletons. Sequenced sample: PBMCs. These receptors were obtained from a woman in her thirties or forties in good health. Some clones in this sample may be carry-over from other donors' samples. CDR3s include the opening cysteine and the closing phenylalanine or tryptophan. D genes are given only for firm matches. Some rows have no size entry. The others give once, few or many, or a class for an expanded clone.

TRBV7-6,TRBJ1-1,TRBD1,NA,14,CASSFRQGSTEAFF,TGTGCCAGCAGCTTCCGACAGGGATCCACTGAAGCTTTCTTT
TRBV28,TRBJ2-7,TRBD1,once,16,CASRGTGTGLLYEQYF,TGTGCCAGCAGGGGGACCGGGACAGGGTTACTGTACGAGCAGTACTTC
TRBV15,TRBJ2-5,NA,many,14,CATSRGGDDETQYF,TGTGCCACCAGCAGAGGGGGAGACGATGAGACCCAGTACTTC
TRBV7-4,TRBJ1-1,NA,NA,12,CASSFLNTEAFF,TGTGCCAGCAGCTTTTTAAACACTGAAGCTTTCTTT
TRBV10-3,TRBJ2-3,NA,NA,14,CAISDTGRTDTQYF,TGTGCCATCAGTGACACGGGGCGCACAGATACGCAGTATTTT
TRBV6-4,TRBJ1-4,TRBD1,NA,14,CASSDRGQGKGLFF,TGTGCCAGCAGTGACCGAGGACAGGGTAAGGGACTGTTTTTT
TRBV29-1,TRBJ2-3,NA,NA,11,CSAGTHEEQYF,TGCAGCGCCGGGACCCACGAGGAGCAGTATTTT
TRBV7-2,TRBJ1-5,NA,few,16,CASSPHGGGNNQPQHF,TGTGCCAGCAGCCCTCATGGGGGAGGGAACAATCAGCCCCAGCATTTT
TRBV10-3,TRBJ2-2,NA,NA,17,CAISESKPGSNTGELFF,TGTGCCATCAGTGAGTCGAAGCCGGGGTCGAACACCGGGGAGCTGTTTTTT
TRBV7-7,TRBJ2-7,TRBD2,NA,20,CASSQGPSGVAGDLTYEQYF,TGTGCTAGCAGCCAGGGTCCCTCCGGGGTAGCGGGAGATCTCACCTACGAGCAGTACTTC
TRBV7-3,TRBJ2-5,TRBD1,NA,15,CASSNLGTEQETQYF,TGTGCCAGCAGCAACCTAGGGACAGAACAAGAGACCCAGTACTTC
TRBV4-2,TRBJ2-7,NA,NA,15,CASSQDEGSSYKQYF,TGTGCCAGCAGCCAAGATGAGGGGAGCTCCTACAAGCAGTACTTC
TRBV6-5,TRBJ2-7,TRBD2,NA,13,CASTRLAGGEQYF,TGTGCCAGCACCCGGCTAGCGGGAGGCGAGCAGTACTTC
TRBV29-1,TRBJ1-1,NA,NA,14,CSVAPAGEIVEAFF,TGCAGCGTTGCCCCCGCAGGGGAAATCGTTGAAGCTTTCTTT
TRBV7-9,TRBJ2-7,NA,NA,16,CASSLAPRTGLYEQYF,TGTGCCAGCAGCTTAGCGCCGCGAACAGGCCTATACGAGCAGTACTTC
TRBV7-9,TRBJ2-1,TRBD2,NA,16,CASTPRGLADGDEQFF,TGTGCCAGCACCCCAAGAGGACTAGCGGACGGGGATGAGCAGTTCTTC
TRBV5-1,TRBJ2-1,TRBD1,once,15,CASTPGGQDYNEQFF,TGCGCCAGCACCCCAGGGGGACAGGACTACAATGAGCAGTTCTTC
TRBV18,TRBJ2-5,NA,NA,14,CASSPETLRETQYF,TGTGCCAGCTCACCAGAGACACTCCGGGAGACCCAGTACTTC
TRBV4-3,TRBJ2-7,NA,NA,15,CASSQDSGQNYEQYF,TGCGCCAGCAGCCAAGATTCTGGCCAGAACTACGAGCAGTACTTC
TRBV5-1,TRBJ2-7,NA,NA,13,CASSLGGGYEQYF,TGCGCCAGCAGCTTGGGAGGAGGGTACGAGCAGTACTTC
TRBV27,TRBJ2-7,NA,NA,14,CASSFFDRPYEQYF,TGTGCCAGCAGTTTCTTCGACAGGCCCTACGAGCAGTACTTC
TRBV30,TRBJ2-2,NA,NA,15,CAWSAFQVYTGELFF,TGTGCCTGGAGTGCGTTCCAGGTGTACACTGGGGAGCTGTTTTTT
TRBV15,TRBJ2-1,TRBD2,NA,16,CATSREGSGRGNEQFF,TGTGCCACCAGCAGAGAGGGTAGCGGGAGGGGGAATGAGCAGTTCTTC
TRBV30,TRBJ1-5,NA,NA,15,CAWHVAPYSNQPQHF,TGTGCCTGGCACGTGGCACCCTATAGCAATCAGCCCCAGCATTTT
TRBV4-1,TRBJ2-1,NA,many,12,CASSQGGNEQFF,TGCGCCAGCAGCCAAGGGGGGAATGAGCAGTTCTTC
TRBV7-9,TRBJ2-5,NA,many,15,CASSGLTLVQETQYF,TGTGCCAGCTCTGGCCTCACATTAGTCCAAGAGACCCAGTACTTC
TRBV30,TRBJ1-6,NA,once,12,CAWSIVNSPLHF,TGTGCCTGGAGTATTGTTAATTCACCCCTCCACTTT
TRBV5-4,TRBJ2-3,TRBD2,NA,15,CASSLEREAGDTQYF,TGTGCCAGCAGCTTGGAGCGGGAGGCTGGAGATACGCAGTATTTT
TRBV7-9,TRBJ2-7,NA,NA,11,CASSSAYEQYF,TGTGCCAGCAGCTCGGCCTACGAGCAGTACTTC
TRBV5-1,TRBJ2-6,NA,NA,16,CASSLRQATGANVLTF,TGCGCCAGCAGCTTACGACAGGCCACTGGGGCCAACGTCCTGACTTTC
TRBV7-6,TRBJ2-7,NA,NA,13,CASSQGGSYEQYF,TGTGCCAGCAGCCAGGGTGGGTCCTACGAGCAGTACTTC
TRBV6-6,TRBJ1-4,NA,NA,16,CASSDPNRPANEKLFF,TGTGCCAGCAGCGATCCTAACAGGCCAGCTAATGAAAAACTGTTTTTT
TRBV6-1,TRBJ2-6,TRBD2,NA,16,CASSEDGGTGANVLTF,TGTGCCAGCAGTGAAGACGGGGGGACTGGGGCCAACGTCCTGACTTTC
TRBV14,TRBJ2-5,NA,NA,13,CASSHGCRGTQYF,TGTGCCAGCAGCCATGGGTGCCGGGGGACCCAGTACTTC
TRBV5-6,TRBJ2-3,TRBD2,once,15,CASSLLAGGTDTQYF,TGTGCCAGCAGCTTGTTAGCGGGAGGCACAGATACGCAGTATTTT
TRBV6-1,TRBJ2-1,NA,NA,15,CASSEVTTSYNEQFF,TGTGCCAGCAGTGAAGTAACTACCTCCTACAATGAGCAGTTCTTC
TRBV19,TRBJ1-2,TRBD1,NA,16,CASSIAWGQGGYGYTF,TGTGCCAGTAGTATAGCTTGGGGACAGGGCGGCTATGGCTACACCTTC
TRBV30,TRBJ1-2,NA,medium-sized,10,CAWNDYGYTF,TGTGCCTGGAACGACTATGGCTACACCTTC
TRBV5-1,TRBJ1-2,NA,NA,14,CASSLGQANYGYTF,TGCGCCAGCAGCTTGGGACAGGCTAACTATGGCTACACCTTC
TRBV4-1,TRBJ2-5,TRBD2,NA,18,CASSQDRTSTASQETQYF,TGCGCCAGCAGCCAAGATAGGACTAGCACAGCATCCCAAGAGACCCAGTACTTC
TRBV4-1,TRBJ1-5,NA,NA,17,CASSPSRLGVSNQPQHF,TGCGCCAGCAGCCCTTCAAGACTGGGCGTCAGCAATCAGCCCCAGCATTTT
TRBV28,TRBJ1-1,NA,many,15,CASGVPGHRGTEAFF,TGTGCCAGCGGCGTCCCAGGACACCGGGGGACTGAAGCTTTCTTT
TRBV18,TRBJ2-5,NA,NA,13,CASSASGQETQYF,TGTGCCAGCTCAGCTTCAGGGCAAGAGACCCAGTACTTC
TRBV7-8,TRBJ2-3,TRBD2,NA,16,CASSPIRGSGADTQYF,TGTGCCAGCAGCCCGATTCGGGGTAGCGGGGCAGATACGCAGTATTTT
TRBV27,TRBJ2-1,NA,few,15,CASSFRRSSYNEQFF,TGTGCCAGCAGTTTCAGGCGGAGCTCCTACAATGAGCAGTTCTTC
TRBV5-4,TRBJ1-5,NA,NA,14,CASSLAGANQPQHF,TGTGCCAGCAGCTTAGCTGGGGCCAATCAGCCCCAGCATTTT
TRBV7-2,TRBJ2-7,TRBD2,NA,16,CASSSLPAGGPDEQYF,TGTGCCAGCAGCTCCCTTCCGGCGGGAGGGCCGGACGAGCAGTACTTC
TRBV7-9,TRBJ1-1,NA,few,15,CASSLARGENTEAFF,TGTGCCAGCAGCTTAGCGCGGGGCGAGAACACTGAAGCTTTCTTT
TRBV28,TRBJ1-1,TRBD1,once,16,CASSLWGTGMNTEAFF,TGTGCCAGCAGTTTATGGGGGACAGGCATGAACACTGAAGCTTTCTTT
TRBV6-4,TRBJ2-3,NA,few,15,CASSDGSGSTDTQYF,TGTGCCAGCAGTGACGGGAGCGGGAGCACAGATACGCAGTATTTT
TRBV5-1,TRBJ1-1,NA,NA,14,CASSLGSSNTEAFF,TGCGCCAGCAGCTTGGGAAGTTCGAACACTGAAGCTTTCTTT
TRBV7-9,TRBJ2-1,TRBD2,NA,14,CASTQAGAYNEQFF,TGTGCCAGCACCCAAGCGGGAGCCTACAATGAGCAGTTCTTC
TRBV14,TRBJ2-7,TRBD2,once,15,CASSQGASGAYEQYF,TGTGCCAGCAGCCAAGGGGCTAGCGGGGCCTACGAGCAGTACTTC
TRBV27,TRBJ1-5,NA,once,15,CASSLETGSGQPQHF,TGTGCCAGCAGTTTGGAGACAGGATCGGGCCAGCCCCAGCATTTT